This T cell receptor beta chain is drawn from a study of T cell responses to AZD1222 COVID-19 vaccine. The CDR3 covers 11 residues. The V and J ends lost 1 base and 7 bases respectively, with 2 bases between them. Comment on this clone: Antigen: not known.

The assay was immunoSEQ multiplex PCR, and TCRdb's table has in-frame clones only and misses some. This sample has about 130,000 clones, with 90% to 95% found just once. Study findings and constraints: Repertoires were obtained solely post-peak T cell response. Clonal diversity may have been underestimated in mostly white British donors.

The chain is built from TRBV12-3 or TRBV12-4 and TRBJ2-1; no clear D. The receptor was derived from an adult in good health. This specimen consisted of peripheral blood, obtained on day 0 of AZD1222 vaccination. Here the CDR3 DNA reads TGTGCCAGCAGTTTAGGAAATGAGCAGTTCTTC. Residues: CASSLGNEQFF.